This T cell receptor (beta chain) was retrieved from a study of CD8 T cells in Susac syndrome. Study findings and constraints: An acknowledgment was made by the study that its TCR sequencing and HLA analysis involved relatively few individuals.

From blood CD8+ and CD4+ T cells, the TCR beta chain was sequenced. This CDR3 is built from 16 residues. Trimming left V 4 bases short and J 0 bases short, with 10 bases between. Germline V lookup: CDR1 SGHTA, CDR2 FQGNSA. On this clonotype: Antigen: not known.

It was with random hexamers that 0.5 to 1 ug RNA was reverse transcribed. It was immunoSEQ multiplex PCR that amplified TCR beta CDR3 across 54 Vbeta and 13 Jbeta. Using its own MiXCR run on the immunoSEQ multiplex PCR reads, TCRdb lists one record per CDR3 protein. The data contain roughly 25,000 distinct CDR3 sequences, approximately 92% of them singletons. This chain links TRBV7-2 with TRBJ2-6; D gene uncertain. The material sequenced was CD8+ T cells from PBMCs. The origin of this receptor is a human donor with Susac syndrome. CDR3 residues: CASSSRYYSGANVLTF. The CDR3 bases are TGTGCCAGCAGCTCACGGTATTACTCTGGGGCCAACGTCCTGACTTTC.